This T cell receptor (beta chain) comes out of a study of CD8 T cells in Susac syndrome. TEMRA cells were enriched by FACS, while CD8+ and CD4+ T cells were obtained through a negative isolation that was performed magnetically. There are 14 residues in the CDR3. Germline V gene lookup returns CDR1 GTSNPN and CDR2 SVGIG (reference sequence). V was cut by 0 bases and J by 9 bases, with 12 bases left in between. Random hexamers were used to reverse transcribe the RNA input (0.5 to 1 ug). Amplification of TCR beta CDR3 used immunoSEQ multiplex PCR across 54 Vbeta and 13 Jbeta. TCRdb redid the calling of the immunoSEQ multiplex PCR reads with MiXCR, one entry per CDR3 protein. The sample holds 150,000 to 160,000 distinct CDR3 sequences; around 95% are singletons and the top ten take 0.15%.

Sequenced material: CD8+ T cells from PBMCs. This rearrangement joins TRBV30 to TRBJ1-6; D possibly corresponds to TRBD1 (5 bases). The origin of this receptor is a human donor with multiple sclerosis. This CDR3 is CAWSVSGLGSPLHF. In DNA form, the CDR3 reads TGTGCCTGGAGTGTATCGGGACTCGGTTCACCCCTCCACTTT. The full variable domain, with the rest looked up from reference TRBV30 and TRBJ1-6, is SQTIHQWPATLVQPVGSPLSLECTVEGTSNPNLYWYRQAAGRGLQLLFYSVGIGQISSEVPQNLSASRPQDRQFILSSKKLLLSDSGFYLCAWSVSGLGSPLHFGNGTRLTVT.